This note documents a single T cell receptor beta chain sequence. As a fraction of the sample, this clonotype is medium-sized (0.01 to 0.1%). It lacks a known antigen. No much larger clone is present one base from it, and per-base qualities are unavailable. This record comes from a study of T-cell reconstitution after alpha-beta-depleted transplantation in children (dated by TCRdb to between 2015 and 2016). Regarding the study in general: Using TCR repertoire profiling, the study followed T-cell immune reconstitution in a quantitative way in children after TCRalphabeta/CD19-depleted allogeneic hematopoietic cell transplantation.

The meaning of the sample's time point label: day 60 (about 2 months) after transplantation. The label giving this sample's treatment or condition can be read as: allogeneic hematopoietic cell transplantation with graft depleted of TCRalphabeta T cells and CD19 B cells. The transplant recipients were children given TCRalphabeta/CD19-depleted allogeneic hematopoietic cell grafts. Including cysteine and phenylalanine, the CDR3 has 12 amino acids. The entry retains the CDR3 DNA only, 36 bases that are in frame from base 1. A distance of 4 bases separates the germline ends of V and J, which lose 2 bases and 2 bases respectively. From the germline V gene, CDR1 is MRHNA and CDR2 is SNTAGT. The paper as a whole reports these results and caveats: Apparently early alphabetaT-cell count recovery about two months after transplant reportedly relied on only several hundred rapidly expanded clones derived from non-depleted graft cells. Hyperexpanded clone frequencies declined over subsequent months; after one year, T-cell counts and TCRbeta diversity were mostly attributed to newly produced T cells. In some patients, high TCRbeta diversity at day 60 was attributed to recipient T cells and intrathymic progenitors that had survived conditioning.

Receptor libraries were prepared by PCR. TCRdb lists the instrument as Illumina HiSeq 2500. Molecular barcoding was employed in the preparation of TCR libraries, with unique molecular identifiers being used to normalize TCRbeta repertoire quantification. TCRdb reprocessing: public reads trimmed at Q25 with fastp, clones called with MiXCR, in-frame beta chains kept. Each entry merges the rows of one CDR3 protein and shows their most common DNA and genes. The sample yields about 3,100 distinct CDR3 sequences; about a fifth were counted once. The ten biggest clones cover around 25% of the sample. The source is a male patient aged 2 to 9 who had a stem cell transplant for acute lymphoblastic leukemia, so the T cells may come from the graft donor. Sequences were derived from PBMCs, mostly from graft donor cells, sampled 60 days after TCRalphabeta/CD19-depleted stem cell transplant. Here the chain combines TRBV6-4 and TRBJ2-7, with the identity of the D gene unclear. The CDR3 reads CASSDRAYEQYF. The DNA reads as follows: TGTGCCAGCAGTGACAGGGCCTACGAGCAGTACTTC.